A single sample is the source of the 2 T cell receptor beta chains below, sequenced in a study of cytomegalovirus exposure and HLA in healthy donors. PCR was performed using 60 Vbeta and 13 Jbeta primers. Data came from immunoSEQ multiplex PCR; TCRdb stores just in-frame clones and leaves some out. The data contain approximately 220,000 clones, 70% to 80% of them seen just once; the ten biggest clones take up 0.2% to 0.25%. The sample was PBMCs. All receptors derive from a girl aged 2-10 years in good health and CMV-seronegative.

The chain has TRBV6-5 and TRBJ1-3; D remains ambiguous. The CDR3 is 13 residues long. V shed 2 bases and J shed 4 bases, with 6 bases lying between them. Per the germline V gene, CDR1 is MNHEY and CDR2 is SVGAGI. CDR3 amino acids: CASSYGQGNTIYF. CDR3 DNA sequence: TGTGCCAGCAGTTACGGCCAGGGAAACACCATATATTTT.

This chain uses TRBV5-4 with TRBJ1-2; tentative D call: TRBD1 (5 bases). CDR3 length equals 13 residues. The V and J ends lost 4 bases and 4 bases respectively, with 11 bases between them. Germline V CDR1 and CDR2: SGHNT, YYREEE (reference sequence). As DNA, the CDR3 is TGTGCCAGCAGCCACGCGGGGGGCTATGGCTACACCTTC. Translation gives CASSHAGGYGYTF.